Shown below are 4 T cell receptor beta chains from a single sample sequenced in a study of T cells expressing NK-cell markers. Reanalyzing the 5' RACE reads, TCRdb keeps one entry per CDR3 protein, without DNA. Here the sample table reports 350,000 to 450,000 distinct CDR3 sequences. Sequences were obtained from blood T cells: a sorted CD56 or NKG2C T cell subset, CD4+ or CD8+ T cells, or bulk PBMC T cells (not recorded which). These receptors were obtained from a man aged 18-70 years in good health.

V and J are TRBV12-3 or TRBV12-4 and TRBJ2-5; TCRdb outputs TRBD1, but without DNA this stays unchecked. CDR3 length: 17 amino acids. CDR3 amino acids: CASRQLTGEEEGETQYF.

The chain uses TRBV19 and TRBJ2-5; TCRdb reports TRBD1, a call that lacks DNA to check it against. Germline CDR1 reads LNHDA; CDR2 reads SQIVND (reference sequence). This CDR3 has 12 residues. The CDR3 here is CAIGDRTKTQYF.

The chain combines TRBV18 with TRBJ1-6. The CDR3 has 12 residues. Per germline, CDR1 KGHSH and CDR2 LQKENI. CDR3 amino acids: CASSESNSPLHF.

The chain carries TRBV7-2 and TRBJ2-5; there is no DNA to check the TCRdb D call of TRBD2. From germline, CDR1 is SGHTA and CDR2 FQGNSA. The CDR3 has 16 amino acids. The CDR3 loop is CASSLVSSGGLETQYF.